This record concerns one T cell receptor beta chain sequence. The record originates from a study of blood T cell repertoires in COVID-19. Background on the study: Sites in the United States, Italy and Spain provided acute and convalescent COVID-19 samples. The analysed material was cDNA or gDNA that came from T cells, B-cell-depleted T cells, or PBMCs.

In germline, CDR1 is SGHTA, CDR2 FQGNSA. The CDR3 runs 15 residues. V was trimmed by 5 bases and J by 2 bases, leaving 14 bases between them. In the original workflow: Scientists estimated how many nucleated cells there were by amplifying reference gene primers. Using immunoSEQ multiplex PCR, the repertoire was profiled, and TCRdb retains in-frame clones only, with some absent. The DNA was the basis for D and trimming; V, J and clone size are from that table. The sample holds under 300,000 clones; 65% to 90% are singletons and the top ten take about 14%. The sample comprised peripheral blood. V gene TRBV7-2 combines with J gene TRBJ2-3, with D maybe TRBD2 (6 bases). The sequence derives from a human donor in a cohort sampled during active COVID-19. The CDR3 DNA follows: TGTGCCAGCAGCCGGAGCGGGCTGACCACAGATACGCAGTATTTT. Residues: CASSRSGLTTDTQYF.